The 25 T cell receptor beta chains listed next were all sequenced from one sample in a study of blood T cells in healthy people across ages. Together with a sample-barcoded 5' primer, a J-beta primer mix was included in a second PCR lasting about 6 to 11 cycles. One entry per CDR3 protein, called by TCRdb with MiXCR from the 5' RACE reads. Of fewer than 900,000 distinct CDR3 sequences in the sample, roughly 35% were seen once. Input material: blood. These receptors were taken from a man between 18 and 29 years old in good health.

This chain links TRBV5-4 with TRBJ2-1, with D perhaps assigned TRBD1 or TRBD2 (5 bases each). Looked up from germline, CDR1 is SGHNT and CDR2 is YYREEE (reference sequence). The CDR3 is made up of 14 amino acids. The V and J ends lost 2 bases and 8 bases respectively, with 14 bases between them. The CDR3 DNA reads as TGTGCCAGCAGCTTAATGGGGGTTTACGATGAGCAGTTCTTC. It is translated as CASSLMGVYDEQFF.

CDR3 region: CASKRRLEGDYEQYF. DNA of the CDR3: TGCGCCAGCAAAAGACGGCTGGAGGGGGACTACGAGCAGTACTTC. V usage is TRBV5-1 and J usage is TRBJ2-7, with D perhaps assigned TRBD1 or TRBD2 (6 bases each). Germline-derived CDR1 and CDR2 are SGHRS and YFSETQ. The CDR3 covers 15 residues. Trimming shortened V by 6 bases and J by 3 bases, and 19 bases separated the two germline ends.

The chain is built from TRBV30 and TRBJ2-1; D is unresolved. Germline CDR1 and CDR2: GTSNPN and SVGIG (reference sequence). V shed 2 bases and J shed 0 bases, with 14 bases lying between them. The CDR3 loop spans 16 amino acids. This chain's CDR3 is CAWSSKTGSSYNEQFF. The CDR3 nucleotides are TGTGCCTGGAGTTCAAAGACTGGAAGCTCCTACAATGAGCAGTTCTTC.

This sequence joins TRBV4-2 and TRBJ1-6, with 9 bases fitting TRBD1. The CDR3 length is 19 residues. Germline CDR1 reads LGHNA; CDR2 reads YNFKEQ. J lost 7 bases, V lost 2 bases, and 15 bases had no gene match. The CDR3 is CASSQMNKPGQGQNSPLHF. CDR3 bases: TGTGCCAGCAGCCAAATGAATAAGCCGGGACAGGGTCAAAATTCACCCCTCCACTTT.

This chain joins TRBV7-9 and TRBJ2-4; 7 bases map to TRBD1. Germline lookup yields CDR1 SEHNR and CDR2 FQNEAQ (reference sequence). This CDR3 region has 18 residues. Trimming at V came to 2 bases and at J to 0 bases, leaving 10 bases not matched to a gene. CDR3 sequence reads: CASSLSRAGGVAKNIQYF. The CDR3, as DNA: TGTGCCAGCAGCTTAAGTCGGGCAGGGGGAGTAGCCAAAAACATTCAGTACTTC.

The V and J genes are TRBV10-3 and TRBJ1-2; 7 bases fit TRBD1. The CDR3 length is 16 residues. V gave up 1 base and J gave up 0 bases; unmatched junction bases: 5. CDR1 ENHRY and CDR2 SYGVKD come from the germline V gene. CDR3 sequence (DNA): TGTGCCATCAGTGAGTACCGGGACAGCTCTAACTATGGCTACACCTTC. Residues: CAISEYRDSSNYGYTF.

This chain uses TRBV6-6 with TRBJ2-7; 12 nucleotides match TRBD2. J gave up 2 bases and V 5 bases, and 4 bases lay outside the gene matches. CDR3 length: 15 residues. The germline V gene encodes CDR1 MNHNY and CDR2 SVGAGI (reference sequence). The CDR3: CASSQASGGAYEQYF. The CDR3 DNA is TGTGCCAGCAGTCAAGCTAGCGGGGGGGCCTACGAGCAGTACTTC.

As DNA, the CDR3 is TGTGCCAGCAGGTTGACTAGCGGGGGGCCCCTGGTACGGTTCTTC. Amino acid sequence: CASRLTSGGPLVRFF. The chain combines TRBV2 with TRBJ2-1, with 13 bases matching TRBD2. Germline lookup yields CDR1 SNHLY and CDR2 FYNNEI. J was trimmed by 15 bases and V by 6 bases; bases with no gene match: 14. There are 15 residues in the CDR3.

A word on this clonotype: A clone one base away is much larger, so this may be a read error. This chain joins TRBV11-1 and TRBJ2-1; TRBD2 might be the D (7 bases). This CDR3 is 15 amino acids long. CDR1 and CDR2 (germline): SGHAT, FQDESV (reference sequence). The chain's CDR3 is CASSLEGDYNNGQFF. CDR3 in DNA: TGTGCCAGCAGCTTAGAGGGGGACTACAACAATGGGCAGTTCTTC.

The chain has TRBV13 and TRBJ1-1; possible D gene TRBD1, 6 bases. The germline V and J ends were trimmed by 5 bases and 4 bases, with 11 bases remaining between them. Germline CDR1 is PRHDT and CDR2 is FYEKMQ (reference sequence). This CDR3 has 13 amino acids. The DNA for the CDR3 is TGTGCCAGCAGCAGGGGGAGGGGCACTGAAGCTTTCTTT. Translating it yields CASSRGRGTEAFF.

The V gene is TRBV12-3 or TRBV12-4, the J gene TRBJ1-1; 11 bases are a match to TRBD1. The trim removed 7 bases at V and 4 bases at J, leaving 2 bases unmatched. The CDR3 covers 13 residues. CDR3 sequence reads: CASTGTGGTEAFF. As DNA, the CDR3 is TGTGCCAGCACCGGGACAGGGGGCACTGAAGCTTTCTTT.

The J gene is TRBJ1-5, the V gene TRBV27; TRBD1 might be the D (5 bases). V lost 6 bases to trimming and J lost 0 bases, with 18 bases between them. Germline CDR1 MNHEY, CDR2 SMNVEV (reference sequence). The CDR3 is 17 residues long. The CDR3 region is CASSGGGPRNSNQPQHF. In DNA, the CDR3 is TGTGCCAGCAGCGGGGGGGGACCCCGCAATAGCAATCAGCCCCAGCATTTT.

In this sample, this clonotype turned up a few times. The V call is TRBV6-5, the J call TRBJ2-7; TRBD1 might be the D (5 bases). Germline V gene sequence: CDR1 MNHEY, CDR2 SVGAGI. The CDR3 is 11 amino acids. Between the trimmed V and J ends, which lost 4 bases and 6 bases, there was a span of 7 bases. The CDR3 reads CASSSTVEQYF. Here the CDR3 DNA reads TGTGCCAGCAGTTCGACAGTCGAGCAGTACTTC.

CDR3 residues: CSARVRTSGGETQYF. The CDR3 coding sequence is TGCAGTGCTAGAGTTCGGACTAGCGGGGGAGAGACCCAGTACTTC. The chain employs TRBV20-1 and TRBJ2-5; the match to TRBD2 covers 13 bases. Trimming cost V 1 base and J 4 bases; bases outside gene matches: 3. Germline assignment: CDR1 DFQATT and CDR2 SNEGSKA (reference sequence). The CDR3 has 15 amino acids.

The CDR3 loop is CSAVRGQMNTEAFF. CDR3 coding DNA: TGCAGTGCTGTTCGGGGCCAGATGAACACTGAAGCTTTCTTT. The rearrangement joins TRBV20-1 to TRBJ1-1, with a tentative D call TRBD1 (5 bases). Trimming left V 5 bases short and J 0 bases short, with 13 bases between. The germline gives CDR1 DFQATT, CDR2 SNEGSKA (reference sequence). CDR3 length: 14 residues.

The chain recombines TRBV27 with TRBJ1-4; no clear D. The CDR3 has 14 amino acids. The germline gives CDR1 MNHEY, CDR2 SMNVEV (reference sequence). The ends were cut back, 6 bases at V and 8 bases at J, with 16 bases in the middle. The CDR3, as DNA: TGTGCCAGCAGCATTAGTGGGGTCCGGGAAAAACTGTTTTTT. It codes for CASSISGVREKLFF.

This chain uses TRBV7-2 with TRBJ2-1; D possibly corresponds to TRBD1 (6 bases). The DNA end is more similar to TRBJ2-7, so the J call may be wrong. The CDR3 has 15 amino acids. CDR1 is SGHTA, CDR2 FQGNSA, per germline. The DNA of the CDR3 is TGTGCCAGCAGCTTGGCAGGGGCTACCTACAATGAGCAGTACTTC. Translating gives CASSLAGATYNEQYF.

This clonotype was detected ten times or more. The gene calls are TRBV5-1 and TRBJ1-1; TRBD1 matches 9 bases. The CDR3 length is 14 residues. Germline lookup yields CDR1 SGHRS and CDR2 YFSETQ. Germline trimming cut 0 bases from V and 5 bases from J; bases unmatched to any gene: 2. DNA of the CDR3: TGCGCCAGCAGCTTGGACAGGGGGCGGACTGAAGCTTTCTTT. It translates to CASSLDRGRTEAFF.

The chain couples TRBV2 to TRBJ2-3; D call uncertain. V was cut by 7 bases and J by 6 bases, with 8 bases left in between. This CDR3 has 11 amino acids. Germline assignment: CDR1 SNHLY and CDR2 FYNNEI. CDR3 DNA: TGTGCCAGCACAGACTGGGATACGCAGTATTTT. Its translation: CASTDWDTQYF.

This clonotype was recorded at least ten times. The rearrangement uses TRBV29-1 and TRBJ2-4; a weak D match, TRBD1 (5 bases). CDR1 is SQVTM, CDR2 ANQGSEA, per germline. V lost 7 bases, J lost 6 bases, and 19 bases lay in between. This CDR3 contains 14 residues. The CDR3 DNA sequence: TGCAGCGCCCAGGTTTTGGGGCGCGGAAACATTCAGTACTTC. Encoded protein: CSAQVLGRGNIQYF.

The sample holds a few counts of this clonotype. V gene TRBV2 combines with J gene TRBJ2-5; TRBD1 or TRBD2 may be the D gene (5 bases each). Trimming took off 6 bases at V and 1 base at J, with 9 bases between the two ends. The CDR3 sequence is 13 residues long. From germline, CDR1 is SNHLY and CDR2 FYNNEI. The CDR3 nucleotides are TGTGCCAGCAGAATAGGGACCCAAGAGACCCAGTACTTC. Encoded protein: CASRIGTQETQYF.

This clonotype was observed many times. The chain couples TRBV5-1 to TRBJ1-2, with D unresolved. CDR1 and CDR2 (germline): SGHRS, YFSETQ. V was cut by 0 bases and J by 5 bases, with 8 bases left in between. CDR3 length: 13 residues. The chain's CDR3 is CASSLGRLYGYTF. In DNA, the CDR3 is TGCGCCAGCAGCTTGGGCAGGTTGTATGGCTACACCTTC. The complete variable domain, with remaining parts taken from reference TRBV5-1 and TRBJ1-2, reads KAGVTQTPRYLIKTRGQQVTLSCSPISGHRSVSWYQQTPGQGLQFLFEYFSETQRNKGNFPGRFSGRQFSNSRSEMNVSTLELGDSALYLCASSLGRLYGYTFGSGTRLTVV.

There are a few counts of this clonotype. The V and J genes are TRBV9 and TRBJ2-3; D is unclear. CDR1 is SGDLS, CDR2 YYNGEE, per germline. The CDR3 runs to 13 residues. V gave up 2 bases and J gave up 10 bases, with 14 bases separating them. CDR3 sequence (DNA): TGTGCCAGCAGCGTGGGTCAAAAAGCTGCGCAGTATTTT. Translation gives CASSVGQKAAQYF.

The gene calls are TRBV4-3 and TRBJ2-1; D ambiguous. The CDR3 is made up of 16 amino acids. V lost 0 bases and J lost 5, with 14 bases in between. Germline lookup yields CDR1 LGHNA and CDR2 YSLEER. CDR3 nucleotides: TGCGCCAGCAGCCAAGACAAGGACCAGCCGAACAATGAGCAGTTCTTC. Encoded protein: CASSQDKDQPNNEQFF.

This chain connects TRBV10-3 to TRBJ2-7, with D perhaps given as TRBD1 or TRBD2 (5 bases each). TRBJ2-5 explains the end of the DNA better; the J call may be wrong. This CDR3 comprises 14 residues. CDR1 ENHRY and CDR2 SYGVKD come from the germline V gene. The CDR3 loop is CAISASGGEETQYF. The CDR3 DNA follows: TGTGCCATCAGTGCCAGTGGGGGTGAGGAGACCCAGTACTTC.